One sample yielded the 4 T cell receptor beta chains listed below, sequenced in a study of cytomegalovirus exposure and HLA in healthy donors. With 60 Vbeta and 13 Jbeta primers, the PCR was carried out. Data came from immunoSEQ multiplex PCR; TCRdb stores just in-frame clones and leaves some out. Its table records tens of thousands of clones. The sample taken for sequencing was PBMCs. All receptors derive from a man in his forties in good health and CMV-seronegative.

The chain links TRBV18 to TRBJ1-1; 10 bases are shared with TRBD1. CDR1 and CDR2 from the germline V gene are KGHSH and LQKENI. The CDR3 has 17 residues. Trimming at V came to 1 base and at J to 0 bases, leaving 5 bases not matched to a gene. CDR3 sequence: CASSPRDRGTMNTEAFF. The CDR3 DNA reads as TGTGCCAGCTCACCACGGGACAGGGGAACTATGAACACTGAAGCTTTCTTT.

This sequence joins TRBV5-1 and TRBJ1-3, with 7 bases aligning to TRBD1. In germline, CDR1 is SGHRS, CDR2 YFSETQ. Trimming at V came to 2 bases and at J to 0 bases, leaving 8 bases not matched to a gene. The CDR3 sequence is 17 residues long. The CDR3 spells CASSFGSGQDSGNTIYF. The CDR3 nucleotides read TGCGCCAGCAGCTTTGGATCCGGACAGGACTCTGGAAACACCATATATTTT.

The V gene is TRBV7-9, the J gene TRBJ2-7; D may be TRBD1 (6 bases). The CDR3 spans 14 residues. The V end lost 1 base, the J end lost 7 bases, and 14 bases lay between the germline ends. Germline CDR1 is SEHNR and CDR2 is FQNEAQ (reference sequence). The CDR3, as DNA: TGTGCCAGCAGCTTAGTGCAGGGGTTAGGGGAGCAGTACTTC. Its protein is CASSLVQGLGEQYF.

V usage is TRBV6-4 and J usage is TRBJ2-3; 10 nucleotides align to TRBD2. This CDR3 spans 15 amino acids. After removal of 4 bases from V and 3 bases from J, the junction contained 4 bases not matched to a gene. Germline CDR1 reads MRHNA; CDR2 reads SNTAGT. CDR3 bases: TGTGCCAGCAGTGTCTTAGCGGGAGGAACAGATACGCAGTATTTT. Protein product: CASSVLAGGTDTQYF.